Listed below are T cell receptor beta chains from one sample, sequenced in a study of blood T cell repertoires in COVID-19. The assay was immunoSEQ multiplex PCR, and TCRdb's table has in-frame clones only and misses some. The sample contains around 120,000 clones, around 88% of which appear only once. Sequenced sample: peripheral blood. These receptors all stem from a woman aged 45 to 65 with active or convalescent COVID-19. Both conserved end residues are part of each CDR3. A D gene is named only where the DNA matches it firmly. Expanded clones get a size class; other rows say once, few or many, or leave the size out.

v_gene	j_gene	abundance	d_gene	CDR3nt	CDR3aa
TRBV6-4	TRBJ2-1	NA	TRBD2	TGTGCCAGCAGGGGACTAGCGGGAGGGCCGATATTCTTC	CASRGLAGGPIFF
TRBV21-1	TRBJ2-1	NA	NA	TGTGCCAGCAGCAAAGAGTCGGCTAGCGGGTCAAGCTCCTACAATGAGCAGTTCTTC	CASSKESASGSSSYNEQFF
TRBV2	TRBJ2-1	few	NA	TGTGCCATGGCCTTCTACAGCTCCTACAATGAGCAGTTCTTC	CAMAFYSSYNEQFF
TRBV19	TRBJ1-6	NA	NA	TGTGCCAGTAGTACCACGGCAGGGTTTAATTCACCCCTCCACTTT	CASSTTAGFNSPLHF
TRBV10-1	TRBJ1-5	NA	TRBD1	TGCGCCAGCATCCACAGGGGGAGAGGTAAGGCCCAGCATTTT	CASIHRGRGKAQHF
TRBV5-4	TRBJ2-7	NA	NA	TGTGCCAGCAGCTTGGGGAGGGGTGACAGCTACGAGCAGTACTTC	CASSLGRGDSYEQYF
TRBV11-2	TRBJ2-1	NA	NA	TGTGCCAGCAGCTTTGTGGCCCATTCAGAAAGCTCCTACAATGAGCAGTTCTTC	CASSFVAHSESSYNEQFF
TRBV27	TRBJ1-2	NA	TRBD1	TGTGCCAGCAGTTGGGGGGACAGCCCTCCGTACACCTTC	CASSWGDSPPYTF
TRBV27	TRBJ1-2	NA	TRBD1	TGTGCCAGCAGTTTAGATTATATTCTGGGACAGGAGGATGGCTACACCTTC	CASSLDYILGQEDGYTF
TRBV6-5	TRBJ2-5	NA	NA	TGTGCCAGCAGTTACAGCGGTGCGAGCATTAGGGAGACCCAGTACTTC	CASSYSGASIRETQYF
TRBV10-2	TRBJ2-5	NA	TRBD1	TGCGCCAGCAGTGAATGGACAGGGGGCTACGAGACCCAGTACTTC	CASSEWTGGYETQYF
TRBV24-1	TRBJ2-7	NA	TRBD1	TGTGCCACCAGTGACCCCCGGACAGGGAGATCCTACGAGCAGTACTTC	CATSDPRTGRSYEQYF
TRBV18	TRBJ1-1	few	NA	TGTGCCAGCTCCATGTCAGGGGAGACTGAAGCTTTCTTT	CASSMSGETEAFF
TRBV2	TRBJ2-5	NA	NA	TGTGCCAGCAAGGGGGGGTCCGGGGAGACCCAGTACTTC	CASKGGSGETQYF
TRBV18	TRBJ1-2	NA	TRBD1	TGTGCCAGCTCCCCAAGGACAGGTGACTATGGCTACACCTTC	CASSPRTGDYGYTF
TRBV7-2	TRBJ1-4	NA	NA	TGTGCCAGCAGCTTACAGGGGAGGGTAAAACTGTTTTTT	CASSLQGRVKLFF
TRBV6-5	TRBJ2-1	once	TRBD2	TGTGCCAGCAGGGGGGGGACTAGCGGCTCCCGGGAGCAGTTCTTC	CASRGGTSGSREQFF
TRBV18	TRBJ1-4	NA	TRBD1	TGTGCCAGCTCCTCCGGACAGGGCTATGAAAAACTGTTTTTT	CASSSGQGYEKLFF
TRBV27	TRBJ2-1	NA	TRBD1	TGTGCCAGCAGTTTCTCCCCTTGGACAGGACCCTACAATGAGCAGTTCTTC	CASSFSPWTGPYNEQFF
TRBV2	TRBJ1-1	NA	TRBD1	TGTGCCACCTTGGGACAGCTCATGAACACTGAAGCTTTCTTT	CATLGQLMNTEAFF
TRBV9	TRBJ2-1	NA	TRBD2	TGTGCCAGCAGCGCAGCGGGAAGAAGGTTAAATGAGCAGTTCTTC	CASSAAGRRLNEQFF
TRBV6-2/TRBV6-3	TRBJ2-2	NA	NA	TGTGCCAGCAGCCTAGCGACGAACACCGGGGAGCTGTTTTTT	CASSLATNTGELFF
TRBV7-6	TRBJ2-7	NA	TRBD2	TGTGCCAGCAGCCAGGGGCGGGGCGGGGGGATCTACGAGCAGTACTTC	CASSQGRGGGIYEQYF
TRBV5-5	TRBJ2-7	once	TRBD1	TGTGCCAGCAGCTCCAGACAGGGTATCGGCGAGCAGTACTTC	CASSSRQGIGEQYF
TRBV19	TRBJ1-2	NA	TRBD1	TGTGCCAGTAATCCGGGCCCAACGAGGGACAGGGGTTGGTATGGCTACACCTTC	CASNPGPTRDRGWYGYTF
TRBV5-1	TRBJ2-7	NA	TRBD1	TGCGCCAGCAGCCTAGGACAGGGGGCTCACTACGAGCAGTACTTC	CASSLGQGAHYEQYF
TRBV6-5	TRBJ2-5	NA	TRBD2	TGTGCCAGCAGTTACTCAGCGGGGGAGACCCAGTACTTC	CASSYSAGETQYF
TRBV21-1	TRBJ2-7	NA	NA	TGTGCCAGCAGCCCCGCTCCCAGGTACGGGAGGGCCTACGAGCAGTACTTC	CASSPAPRYGRAYEQYF
TRBV27	TRBJ2-7	once	NA	TGTGCCAGCAGTTTATCGAGGAGCTCCTACGAGCAGTACTTC	CASSLSRSSYEQYF
TRBV9	TRBJ2-3	NA	TRBD2	TGTGCCAGCAGCGTAGGAGTAGCGGGAGCGGTAGATACGCAGTATTTT	CASSVGVAGAVDTQYF
TRBV7-2	TRBJ1-5	NA	NA	TGTGCCAGCAGCTACTCAGGGTCCAATCAGCCCCAGCATTTT	CASSYSGSNQPQHF
TRBV7-5	TRBJ1-2	NA	NA	TGTGCCAGAAGCTTATACGTCCAAGGACAGGAGAAATACTATGGCTACACCTTC	CARSLYVQGQEKYYGYTF
TRBV7-6	TRBJ2-7	NA	NA	TGTGCCAGCAGCTTAGCAGAGACCGTGACTAAAGAGCAGTACTTC	CASSLAETVTKEQYF
TRBV7-2	TRBJ2-1	NA	NA	TGTGCCAGCAGCTTTTTCGGGAGCAATGAGCAGTTCTTC	CASSFFGSNEQFF
TRBV14	TRBJ1-1	NA	NA	TGTGCCAGCGCTGGGTGGGGGGGCCACACTGAAGCTTTCTTT	CASAGWGGHTEAFF
TRBV11-1	TRBJ1-1	NA	TRBD1	TGTGCCAGCAGCTTAGAATACAGGGGGAACACTGAAGCTTTCTTT	CASSLEYRGNTEAFF
TRBV11-2	TRBJ2-5	NA	NA	TGTGCCAGCAGCTTAGAAGGACGGGGAACAGAGACCCAGTACTTC	CASSLEGRGTETQYF
TRBV30	TRBJ2-7	NA	TRBD2	TGTGCCTGGAGTCCAAGCGGGGGCGAGCAGTACTTC	CAWSPSGGEQYF
TRBV10-3	TRBJ1-1	NA	TRBD1	TGTGCCATCAGCGGACAGGGGAGGGACACTGAAGCTTTCTTT	CAISGQGRDTEAFF
TRBV7-3	TRBJ1-4	NA	NA	TGTGCCAGCAGCCAATCGGCGGGCCCTAATGAAAAACTGTTTTTT	CASSQSAGPNEKLFF
TRBV7-3	TRBJ2-2	NA	NA	TGTGCCAGCAGCCGTAGCGCGAACACCGGGGAGCTGTTTTTT	CASSRSANTGELFF
TRBV12-3/TRBV12-4	TRBJ2-7	NA	NA	TGTGCCAGCAGCGATAGCAGTGCCTACGAGCAGTACTTC	CASSDSSAYEQYF
TRBV28	TRBJ2-7	once	TRBD1	TGTGCCAGCAGTTTATCGGGACAGGTGTATCACGAGCAGTACTTC	CASSLSGQVYHEQYF
TRBV10-3	TRBJ2-7	NA	NA	TGTGCCATCGGCCAGGCCACCTACGAGCAGTACTTC	CAIGQATYEQYF
TRBV19	TRBJ1-4	NA	NA	TGTGCCAGTAACCAATGGAGTTTCGAAAAACTGTTTTTT	CASNQWSFEKLFF
TRBV7-9	TRBJ2-7	NA	NA	TGTGCCAGCAGCTTATGGTCCCAGGGAACCGACGAGCAGTACTTC	CASSLWSQGTDEQYF